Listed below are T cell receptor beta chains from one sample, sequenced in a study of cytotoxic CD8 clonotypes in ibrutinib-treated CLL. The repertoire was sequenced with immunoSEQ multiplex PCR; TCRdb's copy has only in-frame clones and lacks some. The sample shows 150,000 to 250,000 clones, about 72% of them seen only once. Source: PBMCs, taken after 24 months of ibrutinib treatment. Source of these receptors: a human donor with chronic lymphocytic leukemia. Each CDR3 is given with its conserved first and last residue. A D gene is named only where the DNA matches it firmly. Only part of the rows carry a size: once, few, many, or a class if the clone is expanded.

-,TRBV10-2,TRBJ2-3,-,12,TGCGCCAGCAAGACTAGCACAGATACGCAGTATTTT,CASKTSTDTQYF
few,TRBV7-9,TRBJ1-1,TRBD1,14,TGTGCCAGCCTACAGGACAGGTCGAACACTGAAGCTTTCTTT,CASLQDRSNTEAFF
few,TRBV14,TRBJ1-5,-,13,TGTGCCAGCAGCCAAGATCTGGAACAGCCCCAGCATTTT,CASSQDLEQPQHF
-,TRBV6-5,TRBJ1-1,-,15,TGTGCCAGCAGTTACTCTAGTGTTCGCGACACTGAAGCTTTCTTT,CASSYSSVRDTEAFF
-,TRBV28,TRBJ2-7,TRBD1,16,TGTGCCAGCAGTTTATCTCCGCTGGACAGGGCGGGGGAGCAGTACTTC,CASSLSPLDRAGEQYF
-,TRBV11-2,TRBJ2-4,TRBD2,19,TGTGCCAGCAGCTTAGGTCTGCGGGAGGGCCGGGGGGCTGTGAACATTCAGTACTTC,CASSLGLREGRGAVNIQYF
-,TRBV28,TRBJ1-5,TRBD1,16,TGTGCCAGCAGCCAGAGTTGGACAGGGAACAATCAGCCCCAGCATTTT,CASSQSWTGNNQPQHF
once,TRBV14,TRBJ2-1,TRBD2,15,TGTGCCAGCAGCCCCCGGGGGGGCCCCGACCATGAGCAGTTCTTC,CASSPRGGPDHEQFF
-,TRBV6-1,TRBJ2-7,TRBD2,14,TGTGCCAGCAGCATCGGGGAGGGATGGCGGGAGCAGTACTTC,CASSIGEGWREQYF
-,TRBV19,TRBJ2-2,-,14,TGTGCCAGTAGTGTCTTTCACAGGGCCGGGGAGCTGTTTTTT,CASSVFHRAGELFF
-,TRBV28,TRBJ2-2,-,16,TGTGCCAGCAGTTTATGGGCTGGGGCGAACACCGGGGAGCTGTTTTTT,CASSLWAGANTGELFF
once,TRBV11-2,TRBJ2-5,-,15,TGTGCCAGCAGCCCCCGGCCGCGTTTGGAGGAGACCCAGTACTTC,CASSPRPRLEETQYF
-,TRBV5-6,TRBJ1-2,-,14,TGTGCCAGCAGCTTGGGTGGGTCTAACTATGGCTACACCTTC,CASSLGGSNYGYTF
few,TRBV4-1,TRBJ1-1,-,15,TGCGCCAGCAGCCAAGTCCCGAGTCTGAACACTGAAGCTTTCTTT,CASSQVPSLNTEAFF
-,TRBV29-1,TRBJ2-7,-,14,TGCAGCGTTGGCGGGGGACAGCATATTAACGAGCAGTACTTC,CSVGGGQHINEQYF
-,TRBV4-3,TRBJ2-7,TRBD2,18,TGCGCCAGCAGCCGAACCCCGGGACTAGCGAAAACAGGCCACGAGCAGTACTTC,CASSRTPGLAKTGHEQYF
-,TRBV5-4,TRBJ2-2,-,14,TGTGCCAGCAGCCATACACTAGTACCCGGGGAGCTGTTTTTT,CASSHTLVPGELFF
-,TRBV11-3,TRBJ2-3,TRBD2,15,TGTGCCAGCAGCCGCGGGACTAGCTACACAGATACGCAGTATTTT,CASSRGTSYTDTQYF
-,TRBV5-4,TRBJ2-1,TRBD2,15,TGTGCCAGCAACCAACTAGCGGGAGCTTCCGATGAGCAGTTCTTC,CASNQLAGASDEQFF
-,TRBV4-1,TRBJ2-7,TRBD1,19,TGCGCCAGCAGCCAAGTTTTCCCCCGACAGGGGCTGGGTGCCTACGAGCAGTACTTC,CASSQVFPRQGLGAYEQYF
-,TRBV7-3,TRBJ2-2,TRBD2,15,TGTGCCAGCAGCGCGGGACTAGTCAACACCGGGGAGCTGTTTTTT,CASSAGLVNTGELFF
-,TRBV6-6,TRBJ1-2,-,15,TGTGCCAGCAGTTACGTTCCACGGGGGGCGGATGGCTACACCTTC,CASSYVPRGADGYTF
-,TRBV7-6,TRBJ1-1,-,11,TGTGCCAGCAGCCGAAACACTGAAGCTTTCTTT,CASSRNTEAFF
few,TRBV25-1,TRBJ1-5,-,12,TGTGCCAGCACCAGGGGCAATCAGCCCCAGCATTTT,CASTRGNQPQHF
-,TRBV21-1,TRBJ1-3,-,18,TGTGCCCGCCAAAGACAGGGGCCCCCCGCGAGCTCTGGAAACACCATATATTTT,CARQRQGPPASSGNTIYF
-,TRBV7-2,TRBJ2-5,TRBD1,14,TGTGCCAGCAGCTTTGACAGGGGGGGGCAGACCCAGTACTTC,CASSFDRGGQTQYF
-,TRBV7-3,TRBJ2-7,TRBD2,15,TGTGCCAGCAGCTTACAAGGCAGGGAGGGCTACGAGCAGTACTTC,CASSLQGREGYEQYF
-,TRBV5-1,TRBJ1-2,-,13,TGCGCCAGCAGCTTGGAGTTTGGCTATGGCTACACCTTC,CASSLEFGYGYTF
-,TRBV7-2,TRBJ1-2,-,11,TGTGCCAGCAGCCCCACTTTTGACTACACCTTC,CASSPTFDYTF
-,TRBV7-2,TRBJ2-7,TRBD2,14,TGTGCCAGCAGCTTAGGACTAGCGGGATACGAGCAGTACTTC,CASSLGLAGYEQYF
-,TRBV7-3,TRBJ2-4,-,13,TGTGCCAGCAGCTTAACCAGAGCGGAACAACAGTACTTC,CASSLTRAEQQYF
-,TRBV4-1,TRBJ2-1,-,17,TGCGCCAGCAGCCAAGATGAACCGGCGGGGCTATACAATGAGCAGTTCTTC,CASSQDEPAGLYNEQFF
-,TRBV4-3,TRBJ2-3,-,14,TGCGCCAGCAGCCAAGTGGTAGGCAGCCATACGCAGTATTTT,CASSQVVGSHTQYF
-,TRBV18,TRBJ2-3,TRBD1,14,TGTGCCAGCTCACCACCGGCCTCCCGGGACAGTCTGGATTTT,CASSPPASRDSLDF
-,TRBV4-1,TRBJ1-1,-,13,TGCGCCAGCAGCCCCAGGGCGGGGTCTGAAGCTTTCTTT,CASSPRAGSEAFF